This T cell receptor beta chain was recorded in a study of monozygotic twins with inflammatory bowel disease. In the case of this clonotype: Antigen specificity is unknown.

Study findings and constraints: Distinct T cell subtypes could not be told apart.

UMIs with a 6-nucleotide sample barcode were added by template switching. From its re-call of the 5' RACE reads, TCRdb lists each CDR3 protein once, without DNA. The sample table sets out over 100,000 distinct CDR3 sequences. Sample: blood. This sequence was found in a human donor with ulcerative colitis or Crohn's disease, or a healthy co-twin of an affected twin (not recorded which).

CDR3: CASSLQGYTEAFF. This chain joins TRBV12-3 or TRBV12-4 and TRBJ1-1; there is no DNA to check the TCRdb D call of TRBD1. This CDR3 has 13 residues.